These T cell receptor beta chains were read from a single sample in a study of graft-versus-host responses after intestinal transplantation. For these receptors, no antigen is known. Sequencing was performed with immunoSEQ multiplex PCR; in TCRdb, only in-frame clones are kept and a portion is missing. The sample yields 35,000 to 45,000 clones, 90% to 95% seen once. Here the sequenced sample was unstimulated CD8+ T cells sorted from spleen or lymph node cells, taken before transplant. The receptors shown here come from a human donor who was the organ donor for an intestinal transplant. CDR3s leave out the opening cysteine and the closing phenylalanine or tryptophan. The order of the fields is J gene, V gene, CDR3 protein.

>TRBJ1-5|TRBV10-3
AISEGRAHQPQH
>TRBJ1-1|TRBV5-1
ASSLVVNTEAF
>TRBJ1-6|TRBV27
ASSSRAGSPLH
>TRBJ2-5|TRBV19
ASSGGGQTQY
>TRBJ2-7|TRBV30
AWSNTAYEQY
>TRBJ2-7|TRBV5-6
ASSFLEGYEQY
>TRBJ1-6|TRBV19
ASKGWGNSPLH
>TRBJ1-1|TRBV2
ASSARGLMNTEAF
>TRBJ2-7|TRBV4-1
ASSQDPLGTGGAGEQY
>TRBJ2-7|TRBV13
ASSSRLAGGTYEQY
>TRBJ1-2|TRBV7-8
ASSLGVRANYGYT
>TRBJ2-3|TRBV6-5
ASSYGTEDTQY
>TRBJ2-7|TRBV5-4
ASSESVRPYEQY
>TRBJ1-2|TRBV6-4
ASSKTSTGGIDYGYT
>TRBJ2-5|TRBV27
ASSPLGGAKETQY
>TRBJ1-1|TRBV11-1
ASSYPTKMNTEAF
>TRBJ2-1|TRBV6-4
ASSDLPGLASGEQF
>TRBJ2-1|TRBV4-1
ASSKGTSGEILNNEQF
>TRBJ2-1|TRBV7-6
ASSLGYNEQF
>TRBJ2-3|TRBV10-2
ASSAAPKGADTQY
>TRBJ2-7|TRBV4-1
ASSQDPAFSYEQY
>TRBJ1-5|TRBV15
ATSAGFGTSLH
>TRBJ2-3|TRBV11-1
ASSLELAGSTDTQY
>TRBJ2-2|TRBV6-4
ASSDSGNTNTGELF
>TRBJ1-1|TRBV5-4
ASSGGEGNTEAF